One and the same sample provided the 28 T cell receptor beta chains below, sequenced in a study of blood T cell repertoires in COVID-19. The method was immunoSEQ multiplex PCR; TCRdb's version includes in-frame clones alone and lacks a portion of them. The sample records around 100,000 clones, about 84% being singletons. Sequencing used peripheral blood. These receptors originate from a human donor in a cohort sampled during active COVID-19.

The chain links TRBV10-3 to TRBJ2-7, with 7 bases matching TRBD2. Germline lookup yields CDR1 ENHRY and CDR2 SYGVKD. Germline trimming cut 6 bases from V and 0 bases from J; bases unmatched to any gene: 11. This CDR3 is built from 16 residues. The CDR3 DNA reads TGTGCCATCAGGTCCGATATCGGGGGGTCCTCCTACGAGCAGTACTTC. Amino acids: CAIRSDIGGSSYEQYF.

The rearrangement uses TRBV27 and TRBJ2-7, with D maybe TRBD2 (6 bases). CDR1 MNHEY and CDR2 SMNVEV come from the germline V gene (reference sequence). V gave up 5 bases and J gave up 5 bases, with 22 bases separating them. The CDR3 runs 16 residues. As DNA, the CDR3 is TGTGCCAGCAGTCGGCCACCGGGACTGAGCTTTAACGAGCAGTACTTC. This translates into CASSRPPGLSFNEQYF.

The rearrangement links TRBV19 to TRBJ1-4, with D unresolved. V lost 10 bases and J lost 4, with 19 bases in between. The CDR3 is 15 amino acids. Germline CDR1 and CDR2: LNHDA and SQIVND (reference sequence). CDR3 nucleotides: TGTGCCACCAGGATTTTCGGGGAGAATAATGAAAAACTGTTTTTT. Protein sequence: CATRIFGENNEKLFF.

V gene TRBV6-6 combines with J gene TRBJ1-2; D might be TRBD1 (6 bases). The CDR3 totals 14 residues. Germline assignment: CDR1 MNHNY and CDR2 SVGAGI (reference sequence). Trimming shortened V by 2 bases and J by 5 bases, and 12 bases separated the two germline ends. DNA for the CDR3: TGTGCCAGCAGTTACCGGACAGAATCGTATGGCTACACCTTC. Translating gives CASSYRTESYGYTF.

This sequence joins TRBV5-5 and TRBJ2-1; D not certain. V lost 0 bases and J lost 2, with 6 bases in between. This CDR3 is built from 14 residues. Per germline, CDR1 SGHKS and CDR2 YYEKEE (reference sequence). The CDR3, as DNA: TGTGCCAGCAGCTTGGTCCCCACCTACAATGAGCAGTTCTTC. Protein product: CASSLVPTYNEQFF.

V and J are TRBV5-3 and TRBJ2-7; 12 nucleotides match TRBD2. TRBV5-3 is an ORF for which the function is uncertain. The CDR3 length is 17 residues. Losses at the gene ends were 0 bases for V and 2 bases for J; bases not matched to a gene: 6. CDR3 DNA: TGTGCCAGAAGCTTGGCGAGACTAGCGGGAGTCACCTACGAGCAGTACTTC. The encoded protein is CARSLARLAGVTYEQYF.

The J gene is TRBJ1-6, the V gene TRBV6-5; D is uncertain. This CDR3 has 15 amino acids. The V gene lost 6 bases and the J gene lost 6 bases, with 15 bases spanning the gap. The germline gives CDR1 MNHEY, CDR2 SVGAGI. The CDR3 loop is CASRPPGRSNSPLHF. DNA for the CDR3: TGTGCCAGCAGACCTCCCGGGAGGAGTAATTCACCCCTCCACTTT.

This clone was picked up a small number of times. This chain uses TRBV15 with TRBJ2-7; weak D call: TRBD1 (6 bases). This CDR3 has 13 residues. The germline gives CDR1 LNHNV, CDR2 YYDKDF (reference sequence). Trimming cost V 6 bases and J 4 bases, with 13 bases left between them. The CDR3 DNA follows: TGTGCCACCAGTAAACAGGGTTTTTACGAGCAGTACTTC. Protein sequence: CATSKQGFYEQYF.

J is TRBJ2-2 and V is TRBV4-1; D is ambiguous. Trimming left V 0 bases short and J 1 base short, with 9 bases between. Germline V gene data show CDR1 as MGHRA and CDR2 as YSYEKL. This CDR3 contains 16 residues. DNA for the CDR3: TGCGCCAGCAGCCAAGAGGGCCCATTGAACACCGGGGAGCTGTTTTTT. Its translation is CASSQEGPLNTGELFF.

The V call is TRBV12-1, the J call TRBJ2-7; the D call of TRBD2 is as the table states it, not checked on the DNA. TRBV12-1 is designated a pseudogene. The CDR3 runs to 15 residues. The CDR3 sequence is CASSFASGRSHEQYF. The CDR3 bases are TGTGCCAGCAGCTTTGCTAGCGGGAGATCCCACGAGCAGTACTTC.

This clone appeared a single time. The chain joins TRBV7-9 to TRBJ2-5; 11 bases fit TRBD2. Germline CDR1 and CDR2: SEHNR and FQNEAQ (reference sequence). This CDR3 contains 16 residues. V gave up 4 bases and J gave up 7 bases; unmatched junction bases: 11. In DNA, the CDR3 is TGTGCCAGCAGCTCTCCCGGAACTAGCGGGAGTGGGACCCAGTACTTC. Translated: CASSSPGTSGSGTQYF. The variable domain in full, completed from reference TRBV7-9 and TRBJ2-5, reads DTGVSQNPRHKITKRGQNVTFRCDPISEHNRLYWYRQTLGQGPEFLTYFQNEAQLEKSRLLSDRFSAERPKGSFSTLEIQRTEQGDSAMYLCASSSPGTSGSGTQYFGPGTRLLVL.

This clone was detected only a few times. J is TRBJ2-4 and V is TRBV6-2 or TRBV6-3; D may be TRBD1 (6 bases). This CDR3 is built from 14 residues. The V end was cut by 6 bases, the J end by 6 bases, with 15 bases between. Germline values: CDR1 MNHEY, CDR2 SVGEGT. The CDR3 sequence is CASSPTGPRNIQYF. The DNA for the CDR3 is TGTGCCAGCAGCCCAACAGGGCCCCGAAACATTCAGTACTTC.

The rearrangement uses TRBV12-5 and TRBJ2-7, with a weak D call TRBD2 (5 bases). Germline lookup yields CDR1 LGHNT and CDR2 FRNRAP. This CDR3 region has 15 residues. Deletions cut 1 base from V and 4 bases from J, with 14 bases between. CDR3 DNA sequence: TGTGCTAGTGGTTTGGGAGAGGGATCTTTTTACGAGCAGTACTTC. Translated: CASGLGEGSFYEQYF.

The chain combines TRBV19 with TRBJ2-1; TRBD2 agrees at 7 bases. With 5 bases clipped from V and 3 bases from J, the junction kept 10 bases outside the gene matches. The CDR3 contains 16 residues. CDR1 and CDR2 from the germline V gene are LNHDA and SQIVND (reference sequence). CDR3 residues: CASSVQAGKNYNEQFF. The DNA of the CDR3 is TGTGCCAGTAGTGTACAAGCGGGGAAGAACTACAATGAGCAGTTCTTC.

The chain is built from TRBV5-5 and TRBJ1-1; TRBD1 agrees at 10 bases. Germline V gives CDR1 SGHKS, CDR2 YYEKEE (reference sequence). The V and J ends lost 3 bases and 6 bases, in that order; junction bases with no gene match: 11. The CDR3 consists of 16 residues. For the CDR3, the DNA is TGTGCCAGCAGCTCAGACAGGGGGCGGACGAGCGCTGAAGCTTTCTTT. It codes for CASSSDRGRTSAEAFF.

The chain employs TRBV27 and TRBJ2-1; maybe TRBD1 (6 bases). The V gene lost 5 bases and the J gene lost 6 bases, with 14 bases spanning the gap. This CDR3 spans 14 amino acids. Germline V gives CDR1 MNHEY, CDR2 SMNVEV (reference sequence). The CDR3 loop reads CASSPGERGNEQFF. The DNA of the CDR3 is TGTGCCAGCAGTCCAGGGGAAAGAGGCAATGAGCAGTTCTTC.

This chain uses TRBV7-9 with TRBJ2-7, with 7 nucleotides matching TRBD2. After removal of 4 bases from V and 6 bases from J, the junction contained 3 bases not matched to a gene. The CDR3 extends over 12 amino acids. Germline V gene data show CDR1 as SEHNR and CDR2 as FQNEAQ (reference sequence). Here the CDR3 DNA reads TGTGCCAGCAGCTCGGGACTACGCGAGCAGTACTTC. It specifies CASSSGLREQYF.

The genes are TRBV6-1 and TRBJ2-6, with 7 bases identical to TRBD1. Germline loops: CDR1 MNHNS, CDR2 SASEGT. The CDR3 is 18 residues long. The V and J ends lost 4 bases and 0 bases, in that order; junction bases with no gene match: 9. The CDR3 DNA reads as TGTGCCAGCAGTGTTAGACCGGGACAGAGCTCTGGGGCCAACGTCCTGACTTTC. This translates into CASSVRPGQSSGANVLTF.

The chain links TRBV28 to TRBJ1-4; D unresolved. The CDR3 runs 12 residues. Germline CDR1 reads MDHEN; CDR2 reads SYDVKM. V lost 6 bases and J lost 8, with 10 bases in between. The chain's CDR3 is CASSRSREKLFF. The CDR3 DNA sequence: TGTGCCAGCAGCCGGAGTAGGGAAAAACTGTTTTTT.

This chain connects TRBV10-1 to TRBJ2-3; D might be TRBD1 (5 bases). Germline CDR1 WNHNN, CDR2 SYGVQD (reference sequence). The V gene lost 4 bases and the J gene lost 0 bases, with 8 bases spanning the gap. The CDR3 contains 14 residues. The CDR3 reads CASSAQESTDTQYF. For the CDR3, the DNA is TGCGCCAGCAGTGCACAGGAGAGCACAGATACGCAGTATTTT.

The genes are TRBV5-1 and TRBJ2-5, with TRBD2 identical over 10 bases. This CDR3 has 16 residues. The V gene end was trimmed by 0 bases and the J gene end by 4 bases; junction bases not matched to a gene: 6. Germline V CDR1 and CDR2: SGHRS, YFSETQ. This CDR3 is CASSLDVAGGLETQYF. The CDR3 nucleotides are TGCGCCAGCAGCTTGGATGTAGCGGGAGGCCTAGAGACCCAGTACTTC.

V is TRBV9 and J is TRBJ2-7; 12 nucleotides agree with TRBD1. Per the germline V gene, CDR1 is SGDLS and CDR2 is YYNGEE. This CDR3 spans 15 amino acids. V dropped 4 bases and J dropped 2; count of bases not matched to a gene: 4. The CDR3 region has the DNA TGTGCCAGCAGCCTACGGGACAGGGGGCCCTACGAGCAGTACTTC. This codes for CASSLRDRGPYEQYF.

This rearrangement joins TRBV5-4 to TRBJ2-1; 7 bases are a match to TRBD2. V shed 6 bases and J 2 bases; nucleotides not matched to a gene: 8. The CDR3 length is 15 residues. Germline V CDR1 and CDR2: SGHNT, YYREEE (reference sequence). CDR3 residues: CASKASGSAYNEQFF. As DNA, the CDR3 is TGTGCCAGCAAAGCTAGCGGATCTGCCTACAATGAGCAGTTCTTC.

CDR3 in DNA: TGTGCCAGTAGTGGGGAGAATTACCGTCGAACAGATACGCAGTATTTT. Its translation is CASSGENYRRTDTQYF. The chain has TRBV19 and TRBJ2-3, with D maybe TRBD2 (5 bases). Between the trimmed V and J ends, which lost 5 bases and 3 bases, there was a span of 18 bases. The CDR3 has 16 residues. In germline, CDR1 is LNHDA, CDR2 SQIVND (reference sequence).

The chain carries TRBV9 and TRBJ2-7; no definite D call. CDR1 and CDR2 (germline): SGDLS, YYNGEE. The CDR3 is 14 residues long. Trimming removed 2 bases at V and 2 bases at J, with 11 bases between. The CDR3 is CASSVLGSTYEQYF. In DNA, the CDR3 is TGTGCCAGCAGCGTTCTGGGCAGTACCTACGAGCAGTACTTC.

The chain recombines TRBV6-2 or TRBV6-3 with TRBJ2-7, with 7 nucleotides matching TRBD2. CDR3 length equals 14 residues. V was pared by 4 bases and J by 4 bases, with 7 bases of the junction left unmatched. CDR1 and CDR2 (germline): MNHEY, SVGEGT. The CDR3 spells CASSFERDRYEQYF. The CDR3 bases are TGTGCCAGCAGTTTCGAGCGGGATAGGTACGAGCAGTACTTC.

The CDR3 DNA follows: TGTGCCAGCAGCTCGGGACAGGGGCAGGAGACCCAGTACTTC. Residues: CASSSGQGQETQYF. This rearrangement joins TRBV7-9 to TRBJ2-5; 10 bases align to TRBD1. J lost 5 bases, V lost 4 bases, and 4 bases had no gene match. CDR3 length equals 14 residues. The germline gives CDR1 SEHNR, CDR2 FQNEAQ (reference sequence).

V is TRBV19 and J is TRBJ2-1; TRBD1 might be the D (5 bases). Germline values: CDR1 LNHDA, CDR2 SQIVND (reference sequence). Trimming cost V 4 bases and J 4 bases, with 23 bases left between them. The CDR3 is 18 residues long. The CDR3 reads CASSRKGSGPLLYNEQFF. The CDR3 DNA follows: TGTGCCAGTAGTAGGAAGGGGTCTGGTCCCCTCTTATACAATGAGCAGTTCTTC.